This TCR beta chain was obtained from a study of CD8+ T cells in alopecia areata. Study in general: Those treated were given oral tofacitinib at 5 to 10 mg twice daily. Treatment with tofacitinib (6 to 18 months) was followed by 6 months off drug.

Investigators sorted PBMCs to obtain both CD4+ and CD8+ T cells. Trimming removed 0 bases from V and 6 bases from J; junction bases left unmatched: 6. This CDR3 comprises 15 residues. Germline lookup yields CDR1 SGHDT and CDR2 YYEEEE. Overall study results and limits: Between patients, shared TCR sequences were less clear than in mice. This was possibly due in part to HLA diversity in the patient population.

Sequencing templates came from extracted RNA that was reverse transcribed into cDNA. Data came from immunoSEQ multiplex PCR; TCRdb stores just in-frame clones and leaves some out. The sample lists 100,000 to 150,000 clones; 50% to 60% were seen once. This clone appeared a few times. The antigen is undetermined. This TCR was sampled from a human donor with alopecia areata. The sample here was CD4+ T cells sorted from blood, taken at week 0. The chain links TRBV5-6 to TRBJ1-5; 7 nucleotides line up with TRBD1. In DNA, the CDR3 is TGTGCCAGCAGCTTGGAGGGGGCCGGGTCTCAGCCCCAGCATTTT. Protein: CASSLEGAGSQPQHF.